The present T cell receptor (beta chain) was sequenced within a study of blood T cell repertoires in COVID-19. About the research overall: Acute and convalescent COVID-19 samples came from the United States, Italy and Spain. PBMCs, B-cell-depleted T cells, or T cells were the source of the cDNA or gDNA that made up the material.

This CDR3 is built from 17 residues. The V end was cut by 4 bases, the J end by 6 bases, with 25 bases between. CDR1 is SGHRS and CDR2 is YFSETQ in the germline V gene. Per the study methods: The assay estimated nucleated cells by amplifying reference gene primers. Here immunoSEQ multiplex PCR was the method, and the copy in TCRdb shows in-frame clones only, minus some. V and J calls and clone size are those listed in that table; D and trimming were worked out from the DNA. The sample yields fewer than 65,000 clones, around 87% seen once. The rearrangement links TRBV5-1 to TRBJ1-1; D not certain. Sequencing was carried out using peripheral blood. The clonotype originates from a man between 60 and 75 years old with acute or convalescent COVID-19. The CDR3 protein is CASSRLASKGSGSEAFF. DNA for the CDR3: TGCGCCAGCAGCCGCTTAGCGTCCAAGGGAAGTGGGTCTGAAGCTTTCTTT.